This TCR beta chain was captured by sequencing in a study of T cells expressing NK-cell markers. From the 5' RACE reads, TCRdb lists one entry per CDR3 protein and no DNA. The listing records over 150,000 distinct CDR3 sequences. This CDR3 has 15 amino acids. Germline V gives CDR1 SGHDN, CDR2 FVKESK. The receptor was isolated from a woman aged 45 to 65 in good health. The material sequenced was blood T cells: a sorted CD56 or NKG2C T cell subset, CD4+ or CD8+ T cells, or bulk PBMC T cells (not recorded which). The genes are TRBV14 and TRBJ2-1; the D call from TCRdb, TRBD2, cannot be confirmed without DNA. This CDR3 is CASSQVSGTYNEQFF.